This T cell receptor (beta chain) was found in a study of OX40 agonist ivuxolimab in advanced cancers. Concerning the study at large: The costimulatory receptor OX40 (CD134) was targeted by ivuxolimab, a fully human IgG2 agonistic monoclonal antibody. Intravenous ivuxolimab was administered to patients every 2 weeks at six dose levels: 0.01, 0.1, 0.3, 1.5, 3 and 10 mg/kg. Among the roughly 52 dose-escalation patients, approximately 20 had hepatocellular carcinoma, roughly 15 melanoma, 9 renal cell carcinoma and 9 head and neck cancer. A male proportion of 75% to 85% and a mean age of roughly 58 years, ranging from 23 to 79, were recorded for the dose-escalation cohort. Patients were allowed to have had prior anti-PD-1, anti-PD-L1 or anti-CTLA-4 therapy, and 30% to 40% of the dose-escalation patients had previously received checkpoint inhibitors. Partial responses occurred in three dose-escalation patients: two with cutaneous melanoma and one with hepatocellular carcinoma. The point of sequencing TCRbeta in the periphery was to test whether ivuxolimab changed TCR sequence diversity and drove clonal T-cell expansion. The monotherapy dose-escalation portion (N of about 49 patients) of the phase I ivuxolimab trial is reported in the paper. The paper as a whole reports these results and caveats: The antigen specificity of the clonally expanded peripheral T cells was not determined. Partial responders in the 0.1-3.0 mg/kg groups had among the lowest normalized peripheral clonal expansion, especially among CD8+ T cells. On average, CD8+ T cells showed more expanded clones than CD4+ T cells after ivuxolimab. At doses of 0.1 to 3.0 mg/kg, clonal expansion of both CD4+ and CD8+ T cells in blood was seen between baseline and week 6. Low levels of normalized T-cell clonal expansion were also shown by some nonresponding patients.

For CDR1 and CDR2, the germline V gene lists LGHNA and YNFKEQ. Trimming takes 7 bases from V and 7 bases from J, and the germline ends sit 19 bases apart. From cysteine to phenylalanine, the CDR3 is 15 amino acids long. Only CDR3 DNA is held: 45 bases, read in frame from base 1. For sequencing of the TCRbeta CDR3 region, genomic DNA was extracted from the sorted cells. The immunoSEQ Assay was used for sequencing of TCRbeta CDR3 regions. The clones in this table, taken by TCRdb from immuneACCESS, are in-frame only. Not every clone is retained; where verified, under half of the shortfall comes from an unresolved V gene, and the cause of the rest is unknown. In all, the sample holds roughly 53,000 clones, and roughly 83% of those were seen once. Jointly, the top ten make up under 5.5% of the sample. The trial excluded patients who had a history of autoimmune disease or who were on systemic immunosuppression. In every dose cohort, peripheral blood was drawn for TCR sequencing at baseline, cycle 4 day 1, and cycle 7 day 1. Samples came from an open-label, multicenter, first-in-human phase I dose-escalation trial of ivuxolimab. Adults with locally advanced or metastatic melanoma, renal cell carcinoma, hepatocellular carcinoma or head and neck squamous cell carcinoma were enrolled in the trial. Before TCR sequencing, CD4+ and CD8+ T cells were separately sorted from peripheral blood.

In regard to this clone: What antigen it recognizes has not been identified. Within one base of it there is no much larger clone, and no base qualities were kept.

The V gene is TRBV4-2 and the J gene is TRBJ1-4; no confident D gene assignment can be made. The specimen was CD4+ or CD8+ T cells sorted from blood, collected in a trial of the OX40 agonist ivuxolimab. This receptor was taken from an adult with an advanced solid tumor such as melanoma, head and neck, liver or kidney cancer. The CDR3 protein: CASTRRGEHGEKLFF. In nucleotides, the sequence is TGTGCCAGCACCCGACGGGGAGAACATGGTGAAAAACTGTTTTTT.